This T cell receptor (beta chain) was obtained from a study of blood T cell repertoires in COVID-19. Repertoires were generated with immunoSEQ multiplex PCR, while TCRdb's copy carries only in-frame clones and drops some. The repertoire holds over 150,000 clones, with around 89% as singletons. This clone was seen a single time. The sequenced sample consisted of peripheral blood. This receptor was identified in a middle-aged man who had recovered from COVID-19.

The CDR3 is CASSQVLGLVNTGELFF. In DNA form, the CDR3 reads TGTGCCAGCAGCCAAGTGTTGGGACTAGTAAACACCGGGGAGCTGTTTTTT. The V and J genes are TRBV3-1 (or the pseudogene TRBV3-2) and TRBJ2-2, with 8 bases fitting TRBD2. CDR3 length: 17 amino acids. Germline V gene sequence: CDR1 LGHDT, CDR2 YNNKEL (reference sequence). Germline trimming cut 1 base from V and 2 bases from J; bases unmatched to any gene: 6.